This TCR beta chain was observed in a study of cytomegalovirus exposure and HLA in healthy donors. Findings of the study overall: It was confirmed in vitro that three of the CMV-associated chains were specific for CMV antigens. Whilst most TCR sequences proved rare, a subset of public TCRs occurred across many donors. From TCR beta sequences, most subjects' HLA-A and HLA-B alleles were reportedly predicted accurately. Fewer N-insertions than the approximately 680-donor mean were reportedly shown by an Asian-associated ancestry cluster in a later analysis.

The study ran its PCR with 60 Vbeta and 13 Jbeta primers. Sequencing used immunoSEQ multiplex PCR; TCRdb keeps in-frame clones, though not all of them. The table includes 150,000 to 200,000 clones, 85% detected once. This CDR3 has 14 residues. J was trimmed by 0 bases and V by 7 bases; bases with no gene match: 7. Looked up from germline, CDR1 is SQVTM and CDR2 is ANQGSEA. Worth noting for this clone: Antigen unknown.

The receptor was derived from a boy aged 2 to 9 in good health and CMV-seronegative. The V and J genes are TRBV29-1 and TRBJ2-3; 7 positions agree with TRBD1. The material sequenced was PBMCs. The CDR3 loop is CSGETGSSTDTQYF. The CDR3 DNA follows: TGCAGCGGTGAGACAGGGTCTAGCACAGATACGCAGTATTTT.